The T cell receptor beta chain under discussion was sequenced for a study of healthy donors' naive CD4 and CD8 T cells. Overall study context: Three donor age groups were sampled: 20-25, 40-50 and 60-70 years; half female.

General study results and limits: Possible naive T cell homeostatic proliferation bias remained unaddressed. Positive CDR3 charge linked to CD4+ cells, negative to CD8+ cells.

As regards this clonotype: The antigen is unknown.

Each TCR library used roughly 510 ng of total RNA and a linear amplification protocol. As originally analysed: Roughly 5 healthy donors contributed 78,498 sequenced TCR alpha transcripts. MiXCR, applied by TCRdb to the reads, yields one record per CDR3 protein. TCRdb's processing, not the study's, gives the V and J calls here. The sample records about 180,000 distinct CDR3 sequences, under 85% being singletons. Germline V gene sequence: CDR1 LNHDA, CDR2 SQIVND (reference sequence). This CDR3 comprises 13 residues. Trimming shortened V by 3 bases and J by 3 bases, and 9 bases separated the two germline ends.

The sequence came from a pool of human donors in good health; the sample pools cells from several healthy donors. The chain uses TRBV19 and TRBJ2-7, with D hard to call. Input material: naive CD4+ and CD8+ T cells sorted from blood, pooled from several donors. The CDR3 protein is CASSMTDYYEQYF. The CDR3 bases are TGTGCCAGTAGTATGACGGATTACTACGAGCAGTACTTC.